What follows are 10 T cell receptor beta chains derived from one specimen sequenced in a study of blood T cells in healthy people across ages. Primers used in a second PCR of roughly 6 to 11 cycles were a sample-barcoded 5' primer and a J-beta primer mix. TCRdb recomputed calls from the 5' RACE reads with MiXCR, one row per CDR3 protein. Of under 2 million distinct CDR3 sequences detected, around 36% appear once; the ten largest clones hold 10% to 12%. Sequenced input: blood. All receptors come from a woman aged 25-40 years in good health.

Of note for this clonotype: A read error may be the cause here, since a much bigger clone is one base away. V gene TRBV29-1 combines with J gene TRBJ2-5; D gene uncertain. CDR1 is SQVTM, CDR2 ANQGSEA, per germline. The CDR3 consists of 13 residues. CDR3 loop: CGVSPVARETQYF. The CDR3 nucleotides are TGCGGCGTTTCTCCGGTCGCCAGGGAGACCCAGTACTTC.

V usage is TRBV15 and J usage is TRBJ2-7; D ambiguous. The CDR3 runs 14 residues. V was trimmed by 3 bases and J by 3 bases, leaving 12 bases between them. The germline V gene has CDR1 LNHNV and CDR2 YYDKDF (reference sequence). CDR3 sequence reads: CATSREPNGYEQYF. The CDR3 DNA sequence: TGTGCCACCAGCAGGGAACCGAACGGCTACGAGCAGTACTTC.

The CDR3 sequence: CSASSADTGEISYNEQYF. For the CDR3, the DNA is TGCAGTGCTTCGAGCGCGGACACAGGGGAAATCTCCTACAATGAGCAGTACTTC. V is TRBV20-1 and J is TRBJ2-1; 7 positions agree with TRBD1. Matching the DNA end better, TRBJ2-7 makes the J call doubtful. This CDR3 is built from 18 residues. Per the germline V gene, CDR1 is DFQATT and CDR2 is SNEGSKA (reference sequence).

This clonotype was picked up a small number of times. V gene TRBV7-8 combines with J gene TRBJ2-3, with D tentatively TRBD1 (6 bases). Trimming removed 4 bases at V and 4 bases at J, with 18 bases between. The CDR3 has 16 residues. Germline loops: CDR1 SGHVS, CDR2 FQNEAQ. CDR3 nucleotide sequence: TGTGCCAGCAGCTATAGACAGGCCCTCTGGGCAGATACGCAGTATTTT. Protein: CASSYRQALWADTQYF.

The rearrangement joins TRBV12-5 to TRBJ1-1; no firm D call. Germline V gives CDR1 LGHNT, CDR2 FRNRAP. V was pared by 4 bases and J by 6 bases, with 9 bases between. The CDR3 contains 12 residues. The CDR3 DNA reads TGTGCTAGTGGTTCAGGTGGCGCTGAAGCTTTCTTT. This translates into CASGSGGAEAFF.

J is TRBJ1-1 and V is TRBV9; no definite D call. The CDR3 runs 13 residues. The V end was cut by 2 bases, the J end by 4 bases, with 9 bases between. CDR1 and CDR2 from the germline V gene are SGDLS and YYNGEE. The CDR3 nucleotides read TGTGCCAGCAGCGTCGCCATTACCACTGAAGCTTTCTTT. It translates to CASSVAITTEAFF.

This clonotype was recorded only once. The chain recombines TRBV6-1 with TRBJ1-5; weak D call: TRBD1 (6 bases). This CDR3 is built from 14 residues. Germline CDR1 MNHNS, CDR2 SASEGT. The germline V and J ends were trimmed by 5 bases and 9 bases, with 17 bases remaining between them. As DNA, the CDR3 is TGTGCCAGCAGTTTTACAGGGTCCGGAGGGCCCCAGCATTTT. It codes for CASSFTGSGGPQHF.

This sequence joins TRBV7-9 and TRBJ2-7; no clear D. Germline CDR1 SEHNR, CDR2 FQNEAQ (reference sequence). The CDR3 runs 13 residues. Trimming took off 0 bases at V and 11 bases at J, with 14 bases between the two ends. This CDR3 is CASSLAPRPLEYF. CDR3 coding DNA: TGTGCCAGCAGCTTAGCGCCCCGGCCATTGGAGTACTTC.

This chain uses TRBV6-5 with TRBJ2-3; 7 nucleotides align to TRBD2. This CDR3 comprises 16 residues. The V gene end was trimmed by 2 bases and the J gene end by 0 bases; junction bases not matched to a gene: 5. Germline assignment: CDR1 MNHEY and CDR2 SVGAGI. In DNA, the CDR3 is TGTGCCAGCAGTTACAGCGGGGTTACTAGCACAGATACGCAGTATTTT. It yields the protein CASSYSGVTSTDTQYF.

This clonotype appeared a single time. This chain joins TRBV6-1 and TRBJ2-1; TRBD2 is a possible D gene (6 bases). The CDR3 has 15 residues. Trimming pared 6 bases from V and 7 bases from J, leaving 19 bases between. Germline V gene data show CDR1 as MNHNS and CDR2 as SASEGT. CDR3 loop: CASRSLAALFNEQFF. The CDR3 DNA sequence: TGTGCCAGCAGATCACTAGCCGCCCTATTTAATGAGCAGTTCTTC.